This TCR beta chain was identified in a study of T cells in Graves' hyperthyroidism and ophthalmopathy. Whole-study findings and limits: A model built on 13 V-J features separated ophthalmopathy from stable hyperthyroidism.

Germline-derived CDR1 and CDR2 are ENHRY and SYGVKD. The V gene end was trimmed by 10 bases and the J gene end by 6 bases; junction bases not matched to a gene: 10. The length of the CDR3 is 13 residues. This clonotype came up many times. Its antigen is not known. The CDR3 regions of TCR beta were amplified from RNA transcripts. A first-round RT-PCR of the TCR CDR3 used the HTBI primer set. TCRdb re-called the multiplex PCR reads through MiXCR, storing one row per CDR3 protein. The sample carries hundreds of thousands of distinct CDR3 sequences, approximately 17% recorded once. A patient was excluded if there was uncontrolled infection, other autoimmune disease, pregnancy or lactation. Clinical symptoms, serum thyroxine and TRAb, thyroid ultrasound and orbital computed tomography were used for the diagnoses.

Sequencing was done on a sample of blood. This sequence originates from a woman between 18 and 29 years old with Graves' ophthalmopathy. The chain employs TRBV10-3 and TRBJ2-3; 7 positions agree with TRBD2. The CDR3 is CATSSGIGDTQYF. CDR3 bases: TGTGCCACCTCAAGCGGGATAGGGGATACGCAGTATTTT.